This T cell receptor (beta chain) was captured by sequencing in a study of T cells in Graves' hyperthyroidism and ophthalmopathy. Those with hyperthyroidism were 18 to 65 years old, newly diagnosed, and ill for under 2 months. The study excluded patients with uncontrolled infection, other autoimmune disease, pregnancy or lactation. The TCR beta CDR3 regions underwent amplification using RNA transcripts as the source. The HTBI set primed first-round TCR CDR3 RT-PCR. TCRdb analysed the multiplex PCR reads with MiXCR anew, one entry per CDR3 protein. The sample records 500,000 to 750,000 distinct CDR3 sequences, 46% being singletons. The CDR3 runs 16 residues. The ends lost 2 bases at V and 10 bases at J; junction bases unmatched: 14. CDR1 and CDR2 (germline): DFQATT, SNEGSKA (reference sequence).

Sequencing used peripheral blood or thyroid tissue (not recorded which). The clonotype originates from a woman aged 18-29 years with Graves' hyperthyroidism. The rearrangement joins TRBV20-1 to TRBJ1-6, with 7 positions matching TRBD1. The CDR3 here is CSARTGGLAGGSPLHF. Here the CDR3 DNA reads TGCAGTGCTAGAACGGGGGGGTTGGCAGGGGGATCACCCCTCCACTTT.